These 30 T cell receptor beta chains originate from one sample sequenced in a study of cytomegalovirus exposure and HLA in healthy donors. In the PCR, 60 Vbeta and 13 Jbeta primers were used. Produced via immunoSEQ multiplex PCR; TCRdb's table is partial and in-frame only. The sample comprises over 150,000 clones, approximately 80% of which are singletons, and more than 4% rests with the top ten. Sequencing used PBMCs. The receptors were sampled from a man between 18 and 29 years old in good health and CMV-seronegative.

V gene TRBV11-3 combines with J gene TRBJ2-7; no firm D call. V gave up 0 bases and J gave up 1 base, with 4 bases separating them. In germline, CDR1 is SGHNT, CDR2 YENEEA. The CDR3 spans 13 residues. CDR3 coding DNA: TGTGCCAGCAGCTTAGACAGATCCTACGAGCAGTACTTC. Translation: CASSLDRSYEQYF.

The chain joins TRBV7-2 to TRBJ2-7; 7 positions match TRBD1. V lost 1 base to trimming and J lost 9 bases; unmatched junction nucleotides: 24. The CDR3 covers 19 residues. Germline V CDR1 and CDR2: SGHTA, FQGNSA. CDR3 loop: CASSLGDSEYAGRPGGQYF. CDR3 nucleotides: TGTGCCAGCAGCTTAGGAGACAGCGAGTACGCGGGCCGGCCAGGGGGGCAGTACTTC.

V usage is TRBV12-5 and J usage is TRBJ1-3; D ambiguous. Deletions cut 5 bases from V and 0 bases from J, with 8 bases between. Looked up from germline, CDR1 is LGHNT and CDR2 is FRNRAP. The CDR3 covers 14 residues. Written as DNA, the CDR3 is TGTGCTAGTGGTCTACAGAGCTCTGGAAACACCATATATTTT. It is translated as CASGLQSSGNTIYF.

The CDR3 protein is CASSATRGEETQYF. The CDR3 DNA sequence: TGTGCCAGCAGCGCGACCCGGGGGGAGGAGACCCAGTACTTC. The chain uses TRBV9 and TRBJ2-5; 7 nucleotides match TRBD2. Germline-derived CDR1 and CDR2 are SGDLS and YYNGEE. The CDR3 extends over 14 amino acids. J lost 5 bases, V lost 3 bases, and 7 bases had no gene match.

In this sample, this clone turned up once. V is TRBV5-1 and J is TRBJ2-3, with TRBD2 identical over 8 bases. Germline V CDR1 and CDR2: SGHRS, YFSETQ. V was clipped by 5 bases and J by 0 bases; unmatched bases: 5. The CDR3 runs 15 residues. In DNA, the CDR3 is TGCGCCAGCAGTTCTAGCGGGTATAGCACAGATACGCAGTATTTT. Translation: CASSSSGYSTDTQYF.

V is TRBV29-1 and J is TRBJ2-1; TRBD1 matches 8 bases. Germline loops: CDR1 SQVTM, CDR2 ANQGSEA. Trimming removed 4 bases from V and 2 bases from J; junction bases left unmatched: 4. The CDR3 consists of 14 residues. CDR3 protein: CSVAGTGTYNEQFF. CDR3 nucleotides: TGCAGCGTTGCCGGGACAGGTACCTACAATGAGCAGTTCTTC.

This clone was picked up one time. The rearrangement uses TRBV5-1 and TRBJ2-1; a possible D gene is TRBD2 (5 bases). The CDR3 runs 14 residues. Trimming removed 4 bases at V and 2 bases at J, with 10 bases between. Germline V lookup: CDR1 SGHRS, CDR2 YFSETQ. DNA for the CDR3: TGCGCCAGCAGCCCTCCCGGGACCTACAATGAGCAGTTCTTC. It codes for CASSPPGTYNEQFF.

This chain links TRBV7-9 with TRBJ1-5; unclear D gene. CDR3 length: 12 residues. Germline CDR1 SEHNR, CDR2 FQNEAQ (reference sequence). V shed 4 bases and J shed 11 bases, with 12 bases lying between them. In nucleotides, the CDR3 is TGTGCCAGCAGCTCCTTCAATGAGGCCCAGCATTTT. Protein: CASSSFNEAQHF.

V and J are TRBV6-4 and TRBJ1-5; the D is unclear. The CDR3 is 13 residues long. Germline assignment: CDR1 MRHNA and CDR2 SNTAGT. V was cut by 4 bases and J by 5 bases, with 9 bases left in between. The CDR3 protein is CASSVGRDQPQHF. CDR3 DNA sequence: TGTGCCAGCAGTGTCGGGAGAGATCAGCCCCAGCATTTT.

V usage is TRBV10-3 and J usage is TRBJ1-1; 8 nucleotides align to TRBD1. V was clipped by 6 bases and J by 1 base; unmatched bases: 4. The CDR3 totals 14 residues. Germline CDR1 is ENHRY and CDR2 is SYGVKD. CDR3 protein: CAISEGQGNTEAFF. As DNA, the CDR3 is TGTGCCATCAGCGAAGGACAGGGGAACACTGAAGCTTTCTTT.

For the CDR3, the DNA is TGTGCCAGCAATCATCCGGGACAGGGCCCTCTCGAGCAGTACTTC. Its translation is CASNHPGQGPLEQYF. V and J are TRBV7-2 and TRBJ2-7; TRBD1 agrees at 9 bases. Germline V lookup: CDR1 SGHTA, CDR2 FQGNSA. The V gene end was trimmed by 7 bases and the J gene end by 6 bases; junction bases not matched to a gene: 13. The CDR3 length is 15 residues.

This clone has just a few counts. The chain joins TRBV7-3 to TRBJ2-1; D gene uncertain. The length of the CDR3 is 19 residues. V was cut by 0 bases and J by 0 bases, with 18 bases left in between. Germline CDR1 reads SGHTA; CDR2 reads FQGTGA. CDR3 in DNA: TGTGCCAGCAGCTTAACTCCCTCCTTTTCCTCCAGCTCCTACAATGAGCAGTTCTTC. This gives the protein CASSLTPSFSSSSYNEQFF.

CDR3 amino acids: CASSPDRTAKTQYF. The DNA for the CDR3 is TGTGCCAGCAGCCCCGACAGGACAGCCAAGACCCAGTACTTC. The genes are TRBV7-9 and TRBJ2-5; D might be TRBD1 (6 bases). Germline V CDR1 and CDR2: SEHNR, FQNEAQ (reference sequence). V lost 5 bases and J lost 6, with 16 bases in between. This CDR3 comprises 14 residues.

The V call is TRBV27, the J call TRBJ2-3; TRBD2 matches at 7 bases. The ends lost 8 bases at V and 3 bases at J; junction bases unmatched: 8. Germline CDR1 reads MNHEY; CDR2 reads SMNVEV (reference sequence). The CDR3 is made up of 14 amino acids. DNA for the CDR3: TGTGCCAGCGGGGAGGGGTTTCGAACAGATACGCAGTATTTT. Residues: CASGEGFRTDTQYF.

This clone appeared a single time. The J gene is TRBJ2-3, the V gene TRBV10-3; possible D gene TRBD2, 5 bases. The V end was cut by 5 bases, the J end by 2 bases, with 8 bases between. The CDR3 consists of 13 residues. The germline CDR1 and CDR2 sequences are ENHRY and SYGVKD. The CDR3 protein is CAISCDYTDTQYF. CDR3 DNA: TGTGCCATCAGTTGCGACTACACAGATACGCAGTATTTT.

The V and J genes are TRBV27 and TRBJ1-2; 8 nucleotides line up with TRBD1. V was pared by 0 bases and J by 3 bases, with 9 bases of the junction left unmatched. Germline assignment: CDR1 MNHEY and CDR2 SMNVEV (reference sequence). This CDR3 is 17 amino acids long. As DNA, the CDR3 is TGTGCCAGCAGTTTATCGCCCCCGGGACAGGAAGACTATGGCTACACCTTC. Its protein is CASSLSPPGQEDYGYTF.

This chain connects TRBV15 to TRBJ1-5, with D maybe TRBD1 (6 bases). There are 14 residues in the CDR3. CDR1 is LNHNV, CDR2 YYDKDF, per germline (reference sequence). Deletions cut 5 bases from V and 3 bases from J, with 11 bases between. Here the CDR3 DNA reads TGTGCCACCAGCGAGGGACACTCCAATCAGCCCCAGCATTTT. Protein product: CATSEGHSNQPQHF.

This CDR3 reads CASSIARGGANVLTF. The CDR3 DNA reads as TGTGCCAGTAGTATTGCAAGAGGAGGGGCCAACGTCCTGACTTTC. The V and J genes are TRBV19 and TRBJ2-6; D is uncertain. V was clipped by 3 bases and J by 4 bases, with 10 bases between them. Germline CDR1 and CDR2: LNHDA and SQIVND (reference sequence). CDR3 size: 15 residues.

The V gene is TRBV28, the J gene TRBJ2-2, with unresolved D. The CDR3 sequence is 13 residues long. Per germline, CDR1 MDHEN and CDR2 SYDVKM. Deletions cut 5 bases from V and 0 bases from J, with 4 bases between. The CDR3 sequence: CASSPTNTGELFF. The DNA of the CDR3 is TGTGCCAGCAGTCCCACGAACACCGGGGAGCTGTTTTTT. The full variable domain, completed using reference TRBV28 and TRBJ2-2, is DVKVTQSSRYLVKRTGEKVFLECVQDMDHENMFWYRQDPGLGLRLIYFSYDVKMKEKGDIPEGYSVSREKKERFSLILESASTNQTSMYLCASSPTNTGELFFGEGSRLTVL.

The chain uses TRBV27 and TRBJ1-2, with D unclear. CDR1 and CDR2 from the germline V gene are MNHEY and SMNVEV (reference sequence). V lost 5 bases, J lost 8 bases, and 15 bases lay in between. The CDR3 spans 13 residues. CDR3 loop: CASSPGTVLGYTF. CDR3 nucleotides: TGTGCCAGCAGTCCCGGAACAGTTTTGGGCTACACCTTC.

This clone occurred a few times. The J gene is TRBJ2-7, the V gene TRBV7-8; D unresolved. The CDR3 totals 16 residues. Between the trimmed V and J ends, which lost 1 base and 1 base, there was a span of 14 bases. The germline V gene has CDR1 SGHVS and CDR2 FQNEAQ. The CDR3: CASSLVSAGRSYEQYF. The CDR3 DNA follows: TGTGCCAGCAGCTTAGTATCGGCAGGTCGGTCCTACGAGCAGTACTTC.

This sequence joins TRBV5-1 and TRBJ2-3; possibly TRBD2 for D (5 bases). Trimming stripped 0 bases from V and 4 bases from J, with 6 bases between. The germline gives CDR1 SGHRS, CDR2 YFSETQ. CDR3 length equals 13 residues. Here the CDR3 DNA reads TGCGCCAGCAGCTTGGGGGGAGCAGATACGCAGTATTTT. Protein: CASSLGGADTQYF.

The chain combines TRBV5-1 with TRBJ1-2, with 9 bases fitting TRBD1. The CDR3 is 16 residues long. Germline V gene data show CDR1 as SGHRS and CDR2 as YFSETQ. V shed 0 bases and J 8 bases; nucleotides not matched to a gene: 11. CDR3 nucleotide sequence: TGCGCCAGCAGCTTGGAGGGGACAGGGATAATCCGGGGCTACACCTTC. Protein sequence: CASSLEGTGIIRGYTF.

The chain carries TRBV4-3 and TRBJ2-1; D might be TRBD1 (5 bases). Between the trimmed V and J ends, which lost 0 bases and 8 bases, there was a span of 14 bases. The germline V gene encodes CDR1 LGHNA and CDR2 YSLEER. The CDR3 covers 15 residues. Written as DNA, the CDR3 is TGCGCCAGCAGCCAAGACGAAGGGGCCCTATATGAGCAGTTCTTC. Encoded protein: CASSQDEGALYEQFF.

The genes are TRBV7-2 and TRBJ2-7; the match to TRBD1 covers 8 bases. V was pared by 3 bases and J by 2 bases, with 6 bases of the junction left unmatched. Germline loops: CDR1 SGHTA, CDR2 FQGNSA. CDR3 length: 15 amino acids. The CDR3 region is CASSFRGRRTYEQYF. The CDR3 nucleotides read TGTGCCAGCAGCTTCAGGGGGCGACGGACCTACGAGCAGTACTTC.

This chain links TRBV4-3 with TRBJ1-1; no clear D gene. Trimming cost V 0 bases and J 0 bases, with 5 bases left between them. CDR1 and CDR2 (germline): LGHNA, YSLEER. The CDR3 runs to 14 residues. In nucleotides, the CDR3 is TGCGCCAGCAGCCAAGACGGGTTGAACACTGAAGCTTTCTTT. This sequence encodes CASSQDGLNTEAFF.

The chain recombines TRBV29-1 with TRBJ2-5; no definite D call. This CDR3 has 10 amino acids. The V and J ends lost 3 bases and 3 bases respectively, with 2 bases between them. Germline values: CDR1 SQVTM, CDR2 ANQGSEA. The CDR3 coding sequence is TGCAGCGTTGACGAAGAGACCCAGTACTTC. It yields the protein CSVDEETQYF.

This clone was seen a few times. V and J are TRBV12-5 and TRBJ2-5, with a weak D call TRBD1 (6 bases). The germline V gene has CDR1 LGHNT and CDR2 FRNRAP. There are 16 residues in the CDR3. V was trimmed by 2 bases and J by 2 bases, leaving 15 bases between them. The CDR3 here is CASGLYQQGRQETQYF. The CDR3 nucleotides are TGTGCTAGTGGTTTGTACCAACAGGGTCGTCAAGAGACCCAGTACTTC. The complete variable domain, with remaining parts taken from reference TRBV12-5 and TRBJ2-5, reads DARVTQTPRHKVTEMGQEVTMRCQPILGHNTVFWYRQTMMQGLELLAYFRNRAPLDDSGMPKDRFSAEMPDATLATLKIQPSEPRDSAVYFCASGLYQQGRQETQYFGPGTRLLVL.

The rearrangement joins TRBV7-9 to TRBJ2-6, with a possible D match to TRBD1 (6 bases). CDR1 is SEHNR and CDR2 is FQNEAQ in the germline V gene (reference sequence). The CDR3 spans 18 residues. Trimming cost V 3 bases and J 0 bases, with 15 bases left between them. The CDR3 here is CASSFPSRGRSGANVLTF. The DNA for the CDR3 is TGTGCCAGCAGCTTCCCTAGCAGGGGCCGCTCTGGGGCCAACGTCCTGACTTTC.

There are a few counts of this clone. Here the CDR3 DNA reads TGTGCCAGCAGTTTATCAGCTGTTTCGGGTAATGAAAAACTGTTTTTT. Translated, it gives CASSLSAVSGNEKLFF. The J gene is TRBJ1-4, the V gene TRBV27; D remains unclear. Germline V CDR1 and CDR2: MNHEY, SMNVEV (reference sequence). The length of the CDR3 is 16 residues. V lost 0 bases and J lost 4, with 12 bases in between.